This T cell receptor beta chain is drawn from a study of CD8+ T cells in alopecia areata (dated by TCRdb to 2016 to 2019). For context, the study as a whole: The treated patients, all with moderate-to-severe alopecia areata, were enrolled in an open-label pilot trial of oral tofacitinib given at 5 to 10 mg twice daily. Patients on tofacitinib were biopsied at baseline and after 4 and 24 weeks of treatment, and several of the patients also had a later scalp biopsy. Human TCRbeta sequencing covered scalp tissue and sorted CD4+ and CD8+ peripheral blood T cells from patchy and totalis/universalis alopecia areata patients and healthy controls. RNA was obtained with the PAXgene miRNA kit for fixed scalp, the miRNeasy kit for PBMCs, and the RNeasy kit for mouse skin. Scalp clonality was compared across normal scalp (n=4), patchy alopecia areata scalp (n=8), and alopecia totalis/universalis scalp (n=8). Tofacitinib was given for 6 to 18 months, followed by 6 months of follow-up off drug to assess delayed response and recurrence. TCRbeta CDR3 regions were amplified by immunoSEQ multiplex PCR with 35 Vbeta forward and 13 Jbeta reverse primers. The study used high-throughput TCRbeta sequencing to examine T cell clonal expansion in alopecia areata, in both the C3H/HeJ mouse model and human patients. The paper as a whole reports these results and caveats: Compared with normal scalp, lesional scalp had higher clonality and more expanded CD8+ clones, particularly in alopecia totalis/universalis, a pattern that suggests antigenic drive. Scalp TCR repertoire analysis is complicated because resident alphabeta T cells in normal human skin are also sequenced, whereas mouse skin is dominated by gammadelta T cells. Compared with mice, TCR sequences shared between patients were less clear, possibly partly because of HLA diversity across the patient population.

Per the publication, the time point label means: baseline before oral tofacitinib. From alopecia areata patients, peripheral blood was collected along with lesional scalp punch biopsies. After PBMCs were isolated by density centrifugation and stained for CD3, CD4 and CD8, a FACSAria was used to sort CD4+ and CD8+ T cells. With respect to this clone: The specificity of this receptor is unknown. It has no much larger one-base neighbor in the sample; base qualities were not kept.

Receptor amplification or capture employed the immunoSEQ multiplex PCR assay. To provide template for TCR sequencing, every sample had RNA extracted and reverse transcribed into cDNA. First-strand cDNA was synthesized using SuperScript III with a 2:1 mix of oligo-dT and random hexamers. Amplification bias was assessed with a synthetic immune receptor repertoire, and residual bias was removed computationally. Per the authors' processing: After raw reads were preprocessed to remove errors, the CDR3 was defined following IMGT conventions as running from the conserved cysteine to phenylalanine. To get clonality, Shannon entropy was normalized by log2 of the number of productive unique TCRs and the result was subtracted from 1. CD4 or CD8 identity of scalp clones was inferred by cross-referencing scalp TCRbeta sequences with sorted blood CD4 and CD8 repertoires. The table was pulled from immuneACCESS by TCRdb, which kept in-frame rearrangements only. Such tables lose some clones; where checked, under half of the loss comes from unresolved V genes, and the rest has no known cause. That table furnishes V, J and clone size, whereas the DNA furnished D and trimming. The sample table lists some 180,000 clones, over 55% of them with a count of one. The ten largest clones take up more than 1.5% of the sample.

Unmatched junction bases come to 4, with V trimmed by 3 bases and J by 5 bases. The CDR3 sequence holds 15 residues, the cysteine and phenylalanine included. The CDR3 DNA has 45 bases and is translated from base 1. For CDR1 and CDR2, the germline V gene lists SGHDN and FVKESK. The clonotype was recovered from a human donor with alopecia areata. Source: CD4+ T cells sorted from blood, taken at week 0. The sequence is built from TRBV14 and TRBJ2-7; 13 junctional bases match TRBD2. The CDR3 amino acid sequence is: CASSQQGLAGDEQYF. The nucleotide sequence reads TGTGCCAGCAGCCAGCAAGGACTAGCGGGGGACGAGCAGTACTTC. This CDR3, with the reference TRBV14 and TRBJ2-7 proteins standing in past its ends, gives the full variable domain EAGVTQFPSHSVIEKGQTVTLRCDPISGHDNLYWYRRVMGKEIKFLLHFVKESKQDESGMPNNRFLAERTGGTYSTLKVQPAELEDSGVYFCASSQQGLAGDEQYFGPGTRLTVT.